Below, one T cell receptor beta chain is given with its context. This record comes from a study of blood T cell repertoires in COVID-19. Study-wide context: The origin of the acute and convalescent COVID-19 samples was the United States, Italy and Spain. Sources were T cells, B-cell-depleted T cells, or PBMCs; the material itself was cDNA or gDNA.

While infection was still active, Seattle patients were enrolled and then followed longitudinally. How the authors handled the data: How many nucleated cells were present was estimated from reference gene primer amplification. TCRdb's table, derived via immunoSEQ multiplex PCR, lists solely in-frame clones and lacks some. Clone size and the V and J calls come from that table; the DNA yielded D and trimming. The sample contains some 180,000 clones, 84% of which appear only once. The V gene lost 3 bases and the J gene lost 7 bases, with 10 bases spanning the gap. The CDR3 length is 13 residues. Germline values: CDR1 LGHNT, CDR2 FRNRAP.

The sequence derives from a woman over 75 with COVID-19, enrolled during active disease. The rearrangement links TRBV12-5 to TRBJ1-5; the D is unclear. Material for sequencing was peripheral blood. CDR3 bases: TGTGCTAGTGGTTTTGAAGCATTACAGCCCCAGCATTTT. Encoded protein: CASGFEALQPQHF.